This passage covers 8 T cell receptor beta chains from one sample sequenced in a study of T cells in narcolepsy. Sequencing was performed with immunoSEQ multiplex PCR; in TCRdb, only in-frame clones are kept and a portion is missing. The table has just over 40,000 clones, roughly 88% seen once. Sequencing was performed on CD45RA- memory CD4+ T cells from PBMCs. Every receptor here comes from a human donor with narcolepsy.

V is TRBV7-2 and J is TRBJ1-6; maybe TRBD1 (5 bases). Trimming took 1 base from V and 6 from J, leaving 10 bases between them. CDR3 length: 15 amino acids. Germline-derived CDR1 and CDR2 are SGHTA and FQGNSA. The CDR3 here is CASSLEGRSNSPLHF. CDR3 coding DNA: TGTGCCAGCAGCTTAGAGGGACGGAGTAATTCACCCCTCCACTTT. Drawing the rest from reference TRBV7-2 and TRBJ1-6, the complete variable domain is GAGVSQSPSNKVTEKGKDVELRCDPISGHTALYWYRQSLGQGLEFLIYFQGNSAPDKSGLPSDRFSAERTGGSVSTLTIQRTQQEDSAVYLCASSLEGRSNSPLHFGNGTRLTVT.

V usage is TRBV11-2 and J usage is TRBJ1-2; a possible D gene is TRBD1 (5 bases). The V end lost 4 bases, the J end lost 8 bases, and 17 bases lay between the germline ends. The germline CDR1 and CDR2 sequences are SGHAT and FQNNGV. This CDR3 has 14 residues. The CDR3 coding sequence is TGTGCCAGCAGCTCTAACGCAGGGTATGACGGCTACACCTTC. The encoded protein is CASSSNAGYDGYTF.

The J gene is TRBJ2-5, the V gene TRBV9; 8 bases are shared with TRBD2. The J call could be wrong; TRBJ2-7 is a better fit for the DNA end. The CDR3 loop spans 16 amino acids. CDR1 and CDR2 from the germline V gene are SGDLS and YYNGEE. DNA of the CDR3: TGTGCCAGCAGCCCGCGAGGGACGGGAGGGATCGACGAGCAGTACTTC. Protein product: CASSPRGTGGIDEQYF.

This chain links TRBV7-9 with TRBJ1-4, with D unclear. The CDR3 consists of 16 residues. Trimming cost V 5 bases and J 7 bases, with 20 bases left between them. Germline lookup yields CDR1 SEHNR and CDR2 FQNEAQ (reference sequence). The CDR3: CASSPKGTAVGEKLFF. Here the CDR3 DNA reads TGTGCCAGCAGCCCCAAGGGAACCGCTGTGGGTGAAAAACTGTTTTTT.

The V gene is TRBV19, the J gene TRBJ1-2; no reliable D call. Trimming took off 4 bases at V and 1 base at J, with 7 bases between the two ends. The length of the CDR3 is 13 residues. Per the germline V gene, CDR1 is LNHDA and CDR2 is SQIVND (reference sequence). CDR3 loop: CASSRVVNYGYTF. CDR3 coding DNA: TGTGCCAGTAGTAGGGTAGTTAACTATGGCTACACCTTC.

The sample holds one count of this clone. This chain's CDR3 is CASSLGTGDHGYTF. The CDR3 DNA sequence: TGTGCCAGCAGTCTGGGGACAGGGGACCATGGCTACACCTTC. V and J are TRBV5-6 and TRBJ1-2; 10 nucleotides line up with TRBD1. The junction had 7 bases not matched to a gene; V was cut back by 5 bases and J by 6 bases. The CDR3 runs 14 residues. Germline V gene lookup returns CDR1 SGHDT and CDR2 YYEEEE.

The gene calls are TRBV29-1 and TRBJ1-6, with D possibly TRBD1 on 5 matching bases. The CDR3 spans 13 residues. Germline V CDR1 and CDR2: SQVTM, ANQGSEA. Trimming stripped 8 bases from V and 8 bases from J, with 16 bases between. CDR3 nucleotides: TGCAGCATTCGGGACTTCGCTGATTCACCCCTCCACTTT. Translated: CSIRDFADSPLHF.

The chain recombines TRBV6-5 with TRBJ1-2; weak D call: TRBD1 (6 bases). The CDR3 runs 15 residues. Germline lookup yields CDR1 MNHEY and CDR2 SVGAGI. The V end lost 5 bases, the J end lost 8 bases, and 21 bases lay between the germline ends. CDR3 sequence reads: CASSRGDTATGGYTF. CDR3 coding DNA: TGTGCCAGCAGTCGAGGGGACACGGCAACGGGGGGCTACACCTTC.